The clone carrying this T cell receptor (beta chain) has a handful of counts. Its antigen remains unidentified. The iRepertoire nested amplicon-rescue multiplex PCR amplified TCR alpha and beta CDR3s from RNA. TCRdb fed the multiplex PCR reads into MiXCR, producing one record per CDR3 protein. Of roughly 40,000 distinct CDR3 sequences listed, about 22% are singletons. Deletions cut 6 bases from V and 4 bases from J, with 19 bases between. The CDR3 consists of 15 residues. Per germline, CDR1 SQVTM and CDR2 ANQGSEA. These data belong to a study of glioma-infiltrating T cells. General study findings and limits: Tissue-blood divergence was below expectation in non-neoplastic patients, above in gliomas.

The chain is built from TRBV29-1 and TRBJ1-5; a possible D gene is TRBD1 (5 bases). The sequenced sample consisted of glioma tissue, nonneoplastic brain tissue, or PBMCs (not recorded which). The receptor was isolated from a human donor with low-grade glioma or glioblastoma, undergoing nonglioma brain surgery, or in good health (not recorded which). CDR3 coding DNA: TGCAGCGTCGGGGACGCCGCGGGCCTGAATCAGCCCCAGCATTTT. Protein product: CSVGDAAGLNQPQHF.